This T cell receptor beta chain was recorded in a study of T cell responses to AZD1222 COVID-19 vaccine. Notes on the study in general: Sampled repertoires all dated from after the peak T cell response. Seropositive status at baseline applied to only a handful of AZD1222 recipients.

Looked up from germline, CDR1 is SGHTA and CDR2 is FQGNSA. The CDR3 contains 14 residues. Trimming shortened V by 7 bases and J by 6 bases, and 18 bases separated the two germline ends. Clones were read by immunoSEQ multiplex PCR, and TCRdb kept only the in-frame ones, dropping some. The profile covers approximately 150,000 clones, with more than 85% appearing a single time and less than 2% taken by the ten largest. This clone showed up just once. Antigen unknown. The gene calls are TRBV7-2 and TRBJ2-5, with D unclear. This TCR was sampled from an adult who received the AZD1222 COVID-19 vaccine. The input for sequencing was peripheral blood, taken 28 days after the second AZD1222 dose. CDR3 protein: CASTLMAESQTQYF. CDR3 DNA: TGTGCCAGCACTCTCATGGCAGAGTCCCAGACCCAGTACTTC.